This T cell receptor (beta chain) emerged from a study of Ad26.COV2.S vaccination and SARS-CoV-2 variants. The treatment was: 15 to 20 received Ad26.COV2.S at low or high dose, single or two shots; about 5 received placebo; per-sample allocation not given. Sampling was done on day 63 after the first vaccine or placebo injection. Produced via immunoSEQ multiplex PCR; TCRdb's table is partial and in-frame only. The repertoire consists of a few hundred thousand clones, with roughly nine tenths occurring once and the leading ten covering around 5%. Germline lookup yields CDR1 SNHLY and CDR2 FYNNEI. CDR3 length: 13 residues. Losses at the gene ends were 8 bases for V and 5 bases for J; bases not matched to a gene: 6.

The chain carries TRBV2 and TRBJ1-2, with 9 bases identical to TRBD1. This sequence originates from a person between 18 and 60 years old who received the Ad26.COV2.S COVID-19 vaccine or a placebo. The specimen comprised peripheral blood, sampled in a trial of Ad26.COV2.S vaccine versus placebo. The CDR3 sequence is CASGGQGRYGYTF. CDR3 in DNA: TGTGCCAGCGGGGGACAGGGTCGGTATGGCTACACCTTC.